These T cell receptor beta chains were read from a single sample in a study of cytomegalovirus exposure and HLA in healthy donors. Libraries were prepared by immunoSEQ multiplex PCR; TCRdb keeps only in-frame clonotypes and omits some of them. Of around 90,000 clones in the sample, 62% are singletons; the top ten hold approximately 5%. What was sequenced was PBMCs. Every receptor here comes from a woman in her 30s in good health and CMV-seropositive. The CDR3 runs from the conserved cysteine through the conserved F or W. D genes are given only for firm matches. Some rows have no size entry. The others give once, few or many, or a class for an expanded clone.

j_gene | d_gene | v_gene | abundance | CDR3nt | CDR3aa
TRBJ1-1 | NA | TRBV6-1 | once | TGTGCCAGCACCGAGAGGGTGAACACTGAAGCTTTCTTT | CASTERVNTEAFF
TRBJ2-1 | TRBD1 | TRBV7-3 | few | TGTGCCAGCAGCTTGGGGACAGCAAATGAGCAGTTCTTC | CASSLGTANEQFF
TRBJ1-1 | TRBD1 | TRBV5-1 | few | TGCGCCAGCAGTAACGTATACAGGGGAAGGAACACTGAAGCTTTCTTT | CASSNVYRGRNTEAFF
TRBJ1-2 | TRBD1 | TRBV6-5 | once | TGTGCCAGCAGTCCCCAGGGGGAGGCGTTCTATGGCTACACCTTC | CASSPQGEAFYGYTF
TRBJ2-1 | TRBD1 | TRBV2 | NA | TGTGCCAGCACCATGCAAGGACAGGGGGGGAATGAGCAGTTCTTC | CASTMQGQGGNEQFF
TRBJ2-3 | NA | TRBV27 | NA | TGTGCCAGCACCAACGGAGATACGCAGTATTTT | CASTNGDTQYF
TRBJ1-6 | TRBD1 | TRBV19 | few | TGTGCCAGTAGGACAGGGGCGGTTTCACCCCTCCACTTT | CASRTGAVSPLHF
TRBJ2-3 | NA | TRBV14 | NA | TGTGCCAGCAGCCAAGTTTCCCAGGCTGGCAGGCAGTATTTT | CASSQVSQAGRQYF
TRBJ1-2 | NA | TRBV7-9 | NA | TGTGCCAGCAGCTTAGTGTCCACAGGGAGAAACTATGGCTACACCTTC | CASSLVSTGRNYGYTF
TRBJ1-2 | NA | TRBV4-2 | few | TGTGCCAGCAGCCAAGATACCCCACAAAACTATGGCTACACCTTC | CASSQDTPQNYGYTF
TRBJ1-1 | NA | TRBV6-1 | NA | TGTGCCAGCAGTGAAGACTGGAGGTCGGTTGAAGCTTTCTTT | CASSEDWRSVEAFF
TRBJ1-4 | NA | TRBV30 | NA | TGTGCCTGGAGTGGGCAGTTTAATGAAAAACTGTTTTTT | CAWSGQFNEKLFF
TRBJ1-2 | NA | TRBV29-1 | once | TGCAGCGTTGAAGACAGGGCTCCGCGTGGCTACACCTTC | CSVEDRAPRGYTF
TRBJ1-1 | NA | TRBV30 | NA | TGTGCCTGGAATACAGGGCCTGAAGCTTTCTTT | CAWNTGPEAFF
TRBJ1-2 | TRBD1 | TRBV18 | NA | TGTGCCAGCTCACCACCGACGGGACAGGGGGGAGATGGCTACACCTTC | CASSPPTGQGGDGYTF
TRBJ2-2 | NA | TRBV6-6 | NA | TGTGCCAGCAGCGGGGGACCCACCGGGGAGCTGTTTTTT | CASSGGPTGELFF
TRBJ2-1 | NA | TRBV6-5 | NA | TGTGCCAGCAGGGGGGGTTCCTACAATGAGCAGTTCTTC | CASRGGSYNEQFF
TRBJ2-2 | TRBD2 | TRBV28 | few | TGTGCCAGCAGTTTATGGAGTCTAGCGGGGGGCCCCGGGGAGCTGTTTTTT | CASSLWSLAGGPGELFF
TRBJ1-6 | NA | TRBV5-5 | NA | TGTGCCAGCAGCGGCCCCTTTGGGGGCGCAGGATCCTATAATTCACCCCTCCACTTT | CASSGPFGGAGSYNSPLHF
TRBJ1-2 | NA | TRBV27 | NA | TGTGCCAGCAGTTTTCGCCCTTTTGATGGCTGCACCTTC | CASSFRPFDGCTF
TRBJ1-6 | NA | TRBV25-1 | NA | TGTGCCAGCAGTGAGGCAGGGATCTGCACCCTCCACTTT | CASSEAGICTLHF
TRBJ1-4 | NA | TRBV6-5 | NA | TGTGCCAGCAGTTACAGACCGGGAGAAAAACTGTTTTTT | CASSYRPGEKLFF
TRBJ1-6 | NA | TRBV4-1 | few | TGCGCCAGCAGCCCCGAGGGAATTTGGAATTCACCCCTCCACTTT | CASSPEGIWNSPLHF
TRBJ1-1 | NA | TRBV6-1 | few | TGTGCCAGCATCACTAGGCAGAACACTGAAGCTTTCTTT | CASITRQNTEAFF
TRBJ2-7 | TRBD2 | TRBV19 | NA | TGTGCCAGTAGTACGACTAGCGGTCTTTACGAGCAGTACTTC | CASSTTSGLYEQYF
TRBJ1-5 | TRBD1 | TRBV2 | once | TGTGCCAGCAGTAGACCGACTGGGACAGGGGGTCAGCCCCAGCATTTT | CASSRPTGTGGQPQHF
TRBJ2-3 | NA | TRBV7-2 | NA | TGTGCCAGCAGCTCTTTCACAGATACGCAGTATTTT | CASSSFTDTQYF
TRBJ1-3 | NA | TRBV6-1 | NA | TGTGCCAGCAGATCTACGGAGGGAAACACCATATATTTT | CASRSTEGNTIYF
TRBJ1-1 | NA | TRBV19 | NA | TGTGCCAGTAGTATCGGGGCAGGGGTGAACACTGAAGCTTTCTTT | CASSIGAGVNTEAFF
TRBJ2-3 | NA | TRBV2 | NA | TGTGCCAGCAGGGCGACTAGCACAGATACGCAGTATTTT | CASRATSTDTQYF
TRBJ1-3 | TRBD1 | TRBV10-2 | NA | TGCGCCAGCAGGAACCCCGGACAGGGAGACGGAAACACCATATATTTT | CASRNPGQGDGNTIYF
TRBJ1-1 | NA | TRBV28 | NA | TGTGCCAGCAGTTTATACAGGATGAACACTGAAGCTTTCTTT | CASSLYRMNTEAFF
TRBJ2-5 | TRBD2 | TRBV5-1 | NA | TGCGCCAGCAGCCATAGCGGGGGGGCGGAAGAGACCCAGTACTTC | CASSHSGGAEETQYF
TRBJ1-1 | NA | TRBV9 | NA | TGTGCCAGCAGCGCAGAGTCCGGAGGAGGCACTGAAGCTTTCTTT | CASSAESGGGTEAFF
TRBJ2-3 | NA | TRBV6-4 | few | TGTGCCAGCAGTGACGGAGGGACGGGCACAGATACGCAGTATTTT | CASSDGGTGTDTQYF
TRBJ1-4 | TRBD1 | TRBV25-1 | once | TGTGCCAGCAAACAGGGGGCGGATGAAAAACTGTTTTTT | CASKQGADEKLFF